The next 2 T cell receptor beta chains were all read from a single sample in a study of cytomegalovirus exposure and HLA in healthy donors (dated by TCRdb to about 2017). The protocol used for the library was the immunoSEQ multiplex PCR assay. For the multiplex PCR, a mixture combining 60 forward primers for TCR Vbeta segments and 13 reverse primers for TCR Jbeta segments was used. Sourced from immuneACCESS, this table was stored by TCRdb with only in-frame sequences that have V and J called. A share of the clones is absent; for the studies checked, an unresolved V gene accounts for under half, and the remainder has no known explanation. The sample table lists hundreds of thousands of clones, nearly 80% of them with a count of one. The ten most abundant clones make up about 1.7% of the sample. The sequenced material came from PBMCs. These receptors were obtained from a male donor in good health and CMV-seronegative.

The CDR3 loop reads CASRNGVYEQYF. The CDR3 DNA reads as TGCGCCAGCAGGAACGGGGTCTACGAGCAGTACTTC. J is TRBJ2-7 and V is TRBV5-1, with D perhaps TRBD2 (5 bases). The CDR3 is made up of 12 amino acids. Trimming stripped 5 bases from V and 3 bases from J, with 9 bases between. From germline, CDR1 is SGHRS and CDR2 YFSETQ.

The V call is TRBV7-9, the J call TRBJ2-1; D is possibly TRBD1 (5 bases). CDR3 size: 14 residues. Germline V gene data show CDR1 as SEHNR and CDR2 as FQNEAQ (reference sequence). Trimming cost V 5 bases and J 1 base, with 9 bases left between them. CDR3 nucleotides: TGTGCCAGCAGCAGAGACAGTTCCTACAATGAGCAGTTCTTC. Residues: CASSRDSSYNEQFF.